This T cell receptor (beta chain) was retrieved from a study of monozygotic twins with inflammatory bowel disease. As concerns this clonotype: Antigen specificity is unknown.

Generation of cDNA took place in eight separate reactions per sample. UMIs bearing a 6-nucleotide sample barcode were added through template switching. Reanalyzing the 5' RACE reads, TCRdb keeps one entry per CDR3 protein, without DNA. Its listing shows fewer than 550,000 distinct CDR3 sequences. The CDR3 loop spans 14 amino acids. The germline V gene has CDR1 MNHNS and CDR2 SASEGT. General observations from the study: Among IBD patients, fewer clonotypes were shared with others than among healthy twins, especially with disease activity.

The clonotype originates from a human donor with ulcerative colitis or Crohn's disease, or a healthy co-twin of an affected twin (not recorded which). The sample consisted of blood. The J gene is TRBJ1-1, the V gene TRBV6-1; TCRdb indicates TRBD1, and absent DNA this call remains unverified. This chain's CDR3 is CASRVLGASTEAFF.